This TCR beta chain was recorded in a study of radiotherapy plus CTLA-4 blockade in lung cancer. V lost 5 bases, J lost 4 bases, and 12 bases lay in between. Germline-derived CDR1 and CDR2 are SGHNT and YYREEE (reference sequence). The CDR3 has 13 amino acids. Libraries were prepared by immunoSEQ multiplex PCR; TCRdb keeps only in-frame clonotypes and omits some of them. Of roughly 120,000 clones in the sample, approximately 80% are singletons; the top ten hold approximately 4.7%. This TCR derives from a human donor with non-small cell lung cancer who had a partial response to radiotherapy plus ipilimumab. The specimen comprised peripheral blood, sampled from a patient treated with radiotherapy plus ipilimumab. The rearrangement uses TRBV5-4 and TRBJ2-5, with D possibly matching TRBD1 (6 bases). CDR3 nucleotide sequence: TGTGCCAGCAGAACAGGGAGAGGAGAGACCCAGTACTTC. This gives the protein CASRTGRGETQYF.